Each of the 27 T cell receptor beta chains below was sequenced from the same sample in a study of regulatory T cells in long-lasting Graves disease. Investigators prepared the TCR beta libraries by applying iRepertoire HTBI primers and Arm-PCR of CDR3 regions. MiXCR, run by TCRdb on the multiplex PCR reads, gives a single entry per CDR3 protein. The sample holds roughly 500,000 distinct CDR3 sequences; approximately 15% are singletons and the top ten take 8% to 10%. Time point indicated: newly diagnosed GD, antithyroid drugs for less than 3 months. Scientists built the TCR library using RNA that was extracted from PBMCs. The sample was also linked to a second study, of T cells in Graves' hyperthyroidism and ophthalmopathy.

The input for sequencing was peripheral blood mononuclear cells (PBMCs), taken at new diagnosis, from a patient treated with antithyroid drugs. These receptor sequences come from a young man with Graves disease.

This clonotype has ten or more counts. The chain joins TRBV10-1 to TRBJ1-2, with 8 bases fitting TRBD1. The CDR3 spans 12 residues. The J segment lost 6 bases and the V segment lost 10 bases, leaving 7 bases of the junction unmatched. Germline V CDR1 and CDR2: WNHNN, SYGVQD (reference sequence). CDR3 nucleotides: TGCGCCAACCCGACAGGGGAGGATGGCTACACCTTC. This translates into CANPTGEDGYTF.

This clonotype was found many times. The CDR3 DNA is TGCAGCGTTGGCGGCGCTTCCAATGAGCAGTTCTTC. Protein product: CSVGGASNEQFF. V usage is TRBV29-1 and J usage is TRBJ2-1; no firm D call. The V end was cut by 4 bases, the J end by 6 bases, with 10 bases between. The CDR3 extends over 12 amino acids. The germline V gene has CDR1 SQVTM and CDR2 ANQGSEA.

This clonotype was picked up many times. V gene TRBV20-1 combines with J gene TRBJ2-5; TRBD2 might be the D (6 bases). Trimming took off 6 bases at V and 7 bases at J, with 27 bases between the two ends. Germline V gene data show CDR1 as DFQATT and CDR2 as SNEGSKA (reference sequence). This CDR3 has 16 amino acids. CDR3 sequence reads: CSARDSGGLLGGTQYF. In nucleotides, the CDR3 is TGCAGTGCCAGGGACTCCGGAGGGTTATTGGGGGGGACCCAGTACTTC.

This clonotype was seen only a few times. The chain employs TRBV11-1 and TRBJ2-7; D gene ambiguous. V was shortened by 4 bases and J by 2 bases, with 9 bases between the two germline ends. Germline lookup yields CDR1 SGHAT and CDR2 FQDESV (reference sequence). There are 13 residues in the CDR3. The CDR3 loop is CASSSRTPYEQYF. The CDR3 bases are TGTGCCAGCAGCTCGAGAACTCCCTACGAGCAGTACTTC.

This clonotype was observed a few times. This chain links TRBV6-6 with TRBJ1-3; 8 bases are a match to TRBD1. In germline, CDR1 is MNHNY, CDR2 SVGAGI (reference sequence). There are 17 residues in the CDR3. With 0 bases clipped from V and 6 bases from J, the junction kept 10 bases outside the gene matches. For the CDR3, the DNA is TGTGCCAGCAGTTACTCGGCTGGGACAGGCCTTCCAAACACCATATATTTT. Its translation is CASSYSAGTGLPNTIYF.

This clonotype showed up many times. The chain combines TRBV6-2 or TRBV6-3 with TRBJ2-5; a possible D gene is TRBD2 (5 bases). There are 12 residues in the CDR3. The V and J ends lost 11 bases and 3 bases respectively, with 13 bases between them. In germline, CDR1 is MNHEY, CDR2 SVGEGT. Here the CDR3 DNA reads TGTGCCGGATCTAGCCCTGAAGAGACCCAGTACTTC. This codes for CAGSSPEETQYF.

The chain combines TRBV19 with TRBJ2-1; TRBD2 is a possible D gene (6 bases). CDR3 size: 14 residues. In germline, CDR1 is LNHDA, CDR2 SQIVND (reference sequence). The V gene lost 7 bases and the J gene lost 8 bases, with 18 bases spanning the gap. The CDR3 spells CASKVWGASDEQFF. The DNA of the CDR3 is TGTGCCAGTAAAGTGTGGGGAGCTAGCGATGAGCAGTTCTTC.

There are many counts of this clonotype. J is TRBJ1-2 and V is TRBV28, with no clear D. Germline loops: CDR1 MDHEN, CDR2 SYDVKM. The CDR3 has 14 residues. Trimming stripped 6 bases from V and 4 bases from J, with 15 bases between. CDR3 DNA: TGTGCCAGCAGGCGGCAGCCAACCCCCTATGGCTACACCTTC. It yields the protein CASRRQPTPYGYTF.

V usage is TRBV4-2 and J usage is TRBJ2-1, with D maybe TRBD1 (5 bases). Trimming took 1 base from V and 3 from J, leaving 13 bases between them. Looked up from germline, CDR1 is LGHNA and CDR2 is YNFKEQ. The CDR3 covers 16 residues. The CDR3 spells CASSQAKQVNYNEQFF. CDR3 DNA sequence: TGTGCCAGCAGCCAAGCAAAACAGGTGAACTACAATGAGCAGTTCTTC.

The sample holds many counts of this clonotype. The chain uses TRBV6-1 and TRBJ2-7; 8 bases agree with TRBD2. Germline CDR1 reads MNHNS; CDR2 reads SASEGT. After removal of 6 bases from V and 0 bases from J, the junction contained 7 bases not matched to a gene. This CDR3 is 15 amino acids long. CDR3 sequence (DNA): TGTGCCAGCAGCCTCTTCGGGGGGGACTCCTACGAGCAGTACTTC. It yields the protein CASSLFGGDSYEQYF.

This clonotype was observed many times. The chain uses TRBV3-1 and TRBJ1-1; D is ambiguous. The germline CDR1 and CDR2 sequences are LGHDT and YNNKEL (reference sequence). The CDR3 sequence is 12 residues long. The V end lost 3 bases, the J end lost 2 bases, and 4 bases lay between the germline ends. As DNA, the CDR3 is TGTGCCAGCAGCCACGCTAACACTGAAGCTTTCTTT. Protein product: CASSHANTEAFF.

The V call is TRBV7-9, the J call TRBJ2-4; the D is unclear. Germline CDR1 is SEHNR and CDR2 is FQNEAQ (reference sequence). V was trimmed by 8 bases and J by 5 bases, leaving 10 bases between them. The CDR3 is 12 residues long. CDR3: CASGPGENIQYF. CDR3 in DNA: TGTGCCAGCGGGCCAGGAGAAAACATTCAGTACTTC.

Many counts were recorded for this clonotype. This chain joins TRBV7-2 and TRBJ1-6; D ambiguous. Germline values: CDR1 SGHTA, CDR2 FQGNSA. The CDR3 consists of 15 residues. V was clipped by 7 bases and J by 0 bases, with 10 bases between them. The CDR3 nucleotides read TGTGCCAGCACCGATAGGAGCTCCTATAATTCACCCCTCCACTTT. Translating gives CASTDRSSYNSPLHF.

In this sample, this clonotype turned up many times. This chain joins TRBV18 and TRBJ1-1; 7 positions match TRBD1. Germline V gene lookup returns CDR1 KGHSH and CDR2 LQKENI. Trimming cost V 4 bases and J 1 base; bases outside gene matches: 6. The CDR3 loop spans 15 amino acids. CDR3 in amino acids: CASSLGQWGNTEAFF. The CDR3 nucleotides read TGTGCCAGCTCACTGGGACAGTGGGGGAACACTGAAGCTTTCTTT.

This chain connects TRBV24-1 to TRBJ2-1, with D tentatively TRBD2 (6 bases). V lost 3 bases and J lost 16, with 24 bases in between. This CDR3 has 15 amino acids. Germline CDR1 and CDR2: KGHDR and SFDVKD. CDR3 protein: CATSDHPGARRRFFF. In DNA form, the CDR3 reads TGTGCCACCAGTGATCACCCGGGAGCTCGACGTCGTTTTTTCTTC.

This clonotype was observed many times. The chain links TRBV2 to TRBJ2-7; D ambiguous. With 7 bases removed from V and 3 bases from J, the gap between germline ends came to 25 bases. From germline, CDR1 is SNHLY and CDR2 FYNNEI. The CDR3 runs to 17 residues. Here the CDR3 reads CASKPTEVQTPSYEQYF. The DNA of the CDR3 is TGTGCCAGCAAACCTACCGAGGTTCAAACCCCTAGCTACGAGCAGTACTTC.

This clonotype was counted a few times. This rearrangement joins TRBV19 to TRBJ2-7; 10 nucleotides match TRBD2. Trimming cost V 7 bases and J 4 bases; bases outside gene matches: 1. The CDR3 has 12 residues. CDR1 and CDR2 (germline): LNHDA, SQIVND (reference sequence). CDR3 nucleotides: TGTGCCAGTAAGCGGGAGGGATACGAGCAGTACTTC. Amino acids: CASKREGYEQYF. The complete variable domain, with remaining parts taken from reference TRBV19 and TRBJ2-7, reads DGGITQSPKYLFRKEGQNVTLSCEQNLNHDAMYWYRQDPGQGLRLIYYSQIVNDFQKGDIAEGYSVSREKKESFPLTVTSAQKNPTAFYLCASKREGYEQYFGPGTRLTVT.

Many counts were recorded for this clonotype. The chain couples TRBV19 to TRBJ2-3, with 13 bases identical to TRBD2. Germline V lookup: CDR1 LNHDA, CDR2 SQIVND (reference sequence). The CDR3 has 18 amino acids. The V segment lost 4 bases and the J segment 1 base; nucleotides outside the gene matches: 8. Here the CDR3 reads CASSTGLAGDGGTDTQYF. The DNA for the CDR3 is TGTGCCAGTAGTACCGGACTAGCGGGAGACGGGGGCACAGATACGCAGTATTTT.

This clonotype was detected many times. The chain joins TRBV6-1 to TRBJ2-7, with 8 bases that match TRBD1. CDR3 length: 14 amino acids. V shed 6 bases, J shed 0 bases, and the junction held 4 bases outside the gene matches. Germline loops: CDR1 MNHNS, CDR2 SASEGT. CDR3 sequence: CASRRQGFSYEQYF. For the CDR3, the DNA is TGTGCCAGCAGGCGACAGGGGTTCTCCTACGAGCAGTACTTC.

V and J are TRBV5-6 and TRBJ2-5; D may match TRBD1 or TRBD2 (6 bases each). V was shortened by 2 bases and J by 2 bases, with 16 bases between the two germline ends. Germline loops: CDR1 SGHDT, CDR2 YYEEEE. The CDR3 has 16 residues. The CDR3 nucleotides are TGTGCCAGCAGCTTAACAGGGAGGATTTCACAAGAGACCCAGTACTTC. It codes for CASSLTGRISQETQYF. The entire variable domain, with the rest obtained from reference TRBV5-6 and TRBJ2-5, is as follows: DAGVTQSPTHLIKTRGQQVTLRCSPKSGHDTVSWYQQALGQGPQFIFQYYEEEERQRGNFPDRFSGHQFPNYSSELNVNALLLGDSALYLCASSLTGRISQETQYFGPGTRLLVL.

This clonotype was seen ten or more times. The CDR3 region has the DNA TGTGCCAGCAGCCTGGACCCAGCGGGAACCGGGGAGCTGTTTTTT. It is translated as CASSLDPAGTGELFF. The rearrangement uses TRBV3-1 and TRBJ2-2; 7 bases map to TRBD2. The CDR3 spans 15 residues. Per germline, CDR1 LGHDT and CDR2 YNNKEL (reference sequence). V lost 4 bases, J lost 5 bases, and 7 bases stayed unmatched.

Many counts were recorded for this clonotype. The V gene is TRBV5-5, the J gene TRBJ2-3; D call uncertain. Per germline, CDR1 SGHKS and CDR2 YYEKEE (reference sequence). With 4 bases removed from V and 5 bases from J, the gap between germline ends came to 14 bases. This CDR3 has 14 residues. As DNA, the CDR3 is TGTGCCAGCAGCATGACAATAACGGGAGATACGCAGTATTTT. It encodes CASSMTITGDTQYF.

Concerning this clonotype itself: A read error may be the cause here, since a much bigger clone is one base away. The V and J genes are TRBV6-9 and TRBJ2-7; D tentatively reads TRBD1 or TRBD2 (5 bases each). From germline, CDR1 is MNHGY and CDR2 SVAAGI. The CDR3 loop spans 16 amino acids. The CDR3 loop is CANSYTLPGRNYEQYF. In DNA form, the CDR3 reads TGTGCCAACAGTTACACACTGCCGGGACGCAACTACGAGCAGTACTTC.

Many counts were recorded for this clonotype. The CDR3, as DNA: TGTGCCAGCAGCCAAGCAAGGGGACAGCCTCGGGAGGAAGCTTTCTTT. Residues: CASSQARGQPREEAFF. The gene calls are TRBV7-8 and TRBJ1-1; TRBD1 matches 7 bases. The V segment lost 5 bases and the J segment 8 bases; nucleotides outside the gene matches: 17. The CDR3 is 16 amino acids. The germline V gene encodes CDR1 SGHVS and CDR2 FQNEAQ. Together with reference TRBV7-8 and TRBJ1-1, the CDR3 gives the full variable domain: GAGVSQSPRYKVAKRGQDVALRCDPISGHVSLFWYQQALGQGPEFLTYFQNEAQLDKSGLPSDRFFAERPEGSVSTLKIQRTQQEDSAVYLCASSQARGQPREEAFFGQGTRLTVV.

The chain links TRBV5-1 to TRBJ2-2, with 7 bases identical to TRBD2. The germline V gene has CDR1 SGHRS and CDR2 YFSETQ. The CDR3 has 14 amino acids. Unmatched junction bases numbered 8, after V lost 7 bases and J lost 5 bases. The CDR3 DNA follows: TGCGCCAGCTCAGCGGGATGGGGGACCGGGGAGCTGTTTTTT. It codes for CASSAGWGTGELFF.

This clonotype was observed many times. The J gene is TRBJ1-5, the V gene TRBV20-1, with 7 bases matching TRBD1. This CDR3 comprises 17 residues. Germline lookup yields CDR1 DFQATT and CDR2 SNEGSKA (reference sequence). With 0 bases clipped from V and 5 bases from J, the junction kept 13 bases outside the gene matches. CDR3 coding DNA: TGCAGTGCTAGAGATGGGGGGGCCGGGACAGACCATCAGCCCCAGCATTTT. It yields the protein CSARDGGAGTDHQPQHF.

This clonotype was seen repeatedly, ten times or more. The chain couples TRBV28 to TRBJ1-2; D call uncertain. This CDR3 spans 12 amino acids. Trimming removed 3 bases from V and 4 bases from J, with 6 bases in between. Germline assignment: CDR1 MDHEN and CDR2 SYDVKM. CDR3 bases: TGTGCCAGCAGTTTCCGGCGCTATGGCTACACCTTC. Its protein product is CASSFRRYGYTF.